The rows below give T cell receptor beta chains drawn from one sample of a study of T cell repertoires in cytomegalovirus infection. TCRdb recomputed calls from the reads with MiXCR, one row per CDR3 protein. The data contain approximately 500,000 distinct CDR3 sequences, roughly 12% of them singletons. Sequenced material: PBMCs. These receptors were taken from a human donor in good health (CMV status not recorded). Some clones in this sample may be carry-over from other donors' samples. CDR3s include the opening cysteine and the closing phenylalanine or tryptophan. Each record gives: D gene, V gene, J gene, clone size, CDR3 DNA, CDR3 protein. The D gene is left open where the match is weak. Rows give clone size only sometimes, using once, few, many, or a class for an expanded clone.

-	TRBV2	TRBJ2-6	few	TGTGCCAGCATTCCGACCCACTCTGGGGCCAACGTCCTGACTTTC	CASIPTHSGANVLTF
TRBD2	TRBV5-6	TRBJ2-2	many	TGTGCCAGCAGCTCATTAGCGGGAGTCCTAAGGAACACCGGGGAGCTGTTTTTT	CASSSLAGVLRNTGELFF
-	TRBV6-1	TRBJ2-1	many	TGTGCCATCTCTGGGAGGGGGACACCCAATGAGCAGTTCTTC	CAISGRGTPNEQFF
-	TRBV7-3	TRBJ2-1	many	TGTGCCAGCAGTCGTGACTACTTCTCCTACAATGAGCAGTTCTTC	CASSRDYFSYNEQFF
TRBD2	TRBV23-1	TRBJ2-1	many	TGCGCCAGCAGTCAAACGGAGGACGGGACTAGCGCCTACAATGAGCAGTTCTTC	CASSQTEDGTSAYNEQFF
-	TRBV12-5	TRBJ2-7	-	TGTGCTAGTGGTTTGGTAGGGGGGGGCCCCCTGGAGCAGTACTTC	CASGLVGGGPLEQYF
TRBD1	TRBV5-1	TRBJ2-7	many	TGCGCCAGCAGCTCGTCGACAGGGTCGGACTACGAGCAGTACTTC	CASSSSTGSDYEQYF
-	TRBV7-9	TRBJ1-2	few	TGTGCCAGCAGCTCAGGCCTAGGGATTGCCTATGGCTACACCTTC	CASSSGLGIAYGYTF
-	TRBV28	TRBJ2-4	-	TGTGCCAGCAGCTCTACAGGGTTGGTCGACATTCAGTACTTC	CASSSTGLVDIQYF
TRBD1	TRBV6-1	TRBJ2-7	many	TGTGCCAGCAATACGGGACAGGGGATCCCCTACGAGCAGTACTTC	CASNTGQGIPYEQYF
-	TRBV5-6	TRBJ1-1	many	TGTGCCAGCACCGACATCAGGGCCACTGAAGCTTTCTTT	CASTDIRATEAFF
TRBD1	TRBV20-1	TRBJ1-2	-	TGCAGTGCTGGGGTGCTGACAGGGGGCTCGCCTTGGTATGGCTACACCTTC	CSAGVLTGGSPWYGYTF
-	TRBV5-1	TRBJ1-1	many	TGCGCCAGCAGCTTTCAGGGAGCGAACACTGAAGCTTTCTTT	CASSFQGANTEAFF
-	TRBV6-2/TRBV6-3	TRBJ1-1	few	TGTGCCAGCACCGACTCAGGACTAGAAGCTTTCTTT	CASTDSGLEAFF
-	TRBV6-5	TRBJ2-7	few	TGTGCCAGCAGTTTCCTTCCAGGGACCTACGAGCAGTACTTC	CASSFLPGTYEQYF
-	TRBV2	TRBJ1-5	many	TGTGCCAGCAGATACAGGGTTAGCAATCAGCCCCAGCATTTT	CASRYRVSNQPQHF
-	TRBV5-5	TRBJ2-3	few	TGTGCCAGCAGCCGACTTTACCTCACAGATACGCAGTATTTT	CASSRLYLTDTQYF
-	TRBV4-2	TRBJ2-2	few	TGTGCCAGCAGCCAAGATCTTATCCGGGGGACCGGGGAGCTGTTTTTT	CASSQDLIRGTGELFF
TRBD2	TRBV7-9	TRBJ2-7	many	TGTGCCAGCAGCCCCGGACTAGGGCGAGACTACGAGCAGTACTTC	CASSPGLGRDYEQYF
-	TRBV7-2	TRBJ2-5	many	TGTGCCAGCAGCTACCCGACTATCCAAGAGACCCAGTACTTC	CASSYPTIQETQYF
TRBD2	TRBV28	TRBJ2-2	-	TGTGCCAGCAGTCTTCTCCGACTAGCGGGGAACACCGGGGAGCTGTTTTTT	CASSLLRLAGNTGELFF
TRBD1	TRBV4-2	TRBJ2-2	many	TGTGCCAGCAGCCTCGGACAGGGAGTAAACACCGGGGAGCTGTTTTTT	CASSLGQGVNTGELFF
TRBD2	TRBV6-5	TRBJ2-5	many	TGTGCCACCCGGGGGGGAGAGACCCAGTACTTC	CATRGGETQYF
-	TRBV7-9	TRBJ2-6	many	TGTGCCAGCAGCTTAGATAGCCGGGACGGAGCATCTGGGGCCAACGTCCTGACTTTC	CASSLDSRDGASGANVLTF
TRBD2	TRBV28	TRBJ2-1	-	TGTGCCAGCACAACTAGCGGGAAAGAGCAGTTCTTC	CASTTSGKEQFF
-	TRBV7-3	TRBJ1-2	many	TGTGCCAGCAGCTTGATTCGGCAGGGGCACTATGGCTACACCTTC	CASSLIRQGHYGYTF